This T cell receptor (beta chain) was identified in a study of cytomegalovirus exposure and HLA in healthy donors. Concerning this clone: Antigen unknown.

Trimming cost V 0 bases and J 1 base, with 10 bases left between them. Germline V gives CDR1 SGHNT, CDR2 YYREEE (reference sequence). The CDR3 spans 15 residues. Overall study findings and caveats: Previous analysis showed most TCR beta V segments were productive about 87% or about 30% of the time. Reports state that TCR beta sequences accurately predicted most subjects' HLA-A and HLA-B alleles.

The study ran its PCR with 60 Vbeta and 13 Jbeta primers. The method was immunoSEQ multiplex PCR; TCRdb's version includes in-frame clones alone and lacks a portion of them. This table has some 200,000 clones, around four fifths appearing once. The receptor comes from a woman aged 40 to 49 in good health and CMV-seronegative. The V call is TRBV5-4, the J call TRBJ1-2; no reliable D call. The material sequenced was PBMCs. DNA of the CDR3: TGTGCCAGCAGCTTGGGGGGTACTAGTAACTATGGCTACACCTTC. Protein: CASSLGGTSNYGYTF. Looking up the rest from reference TRBV5-4 and TRBJ1-2 gives the full variable domain: ETGVTQSPTHLIKTRGQQVTLRCSSQSGHNTVSWYQQALGQGPQFIFQYYREEENGRGNFPPRFSGLQFPNYSSELNVNALELDDSALYLCASSLGGTSNYGYTFGSGTRLTVV.